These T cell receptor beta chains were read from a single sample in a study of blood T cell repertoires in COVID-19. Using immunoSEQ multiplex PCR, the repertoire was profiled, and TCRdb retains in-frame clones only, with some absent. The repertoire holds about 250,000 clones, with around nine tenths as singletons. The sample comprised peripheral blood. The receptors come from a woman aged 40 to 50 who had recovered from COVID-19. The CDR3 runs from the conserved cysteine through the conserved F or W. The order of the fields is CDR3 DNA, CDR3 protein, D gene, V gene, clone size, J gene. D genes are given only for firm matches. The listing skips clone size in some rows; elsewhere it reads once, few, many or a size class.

CDR3nt: TGTGCCAGCAGTTACGGCAGGGAAAAACTAAATTCACCCCTCCACTTT; CDR3aa: CASSYGREKLNSPLHF; d_gene: NA; v_gene: TRBV6-5; abundance: NA; j_gene: TRBJ1-6
CDR3nt: TGTGCCAGCAGCTTAGTTCGGCAGGGTTCCTTCGAGCAGTACTTC; CDR3aa: CASSLVRQGSFEQYF; d_gene: NA; v_gene: TRBV13; abundance: NA; j_gene: TRBJ2-7
CDR3nt: TGTGCCAGCAGCTTAAGTAGCTACGAGACCCAGTACTTC; CDR3aa: CASSLSSYETQYF; d_gene: NA; v_gene: TRBV11-3; abundance: NA; j_gene: TRBJ2-5
CDR3nt: TGTGCCAGTTATGGAGGGGACCAAGAGACCCAGTACTTC; CDR3aa: CASYGGDQETQYF; d_gene: NA; v_gene: TRBV19; abundance: NA; j_gene: TRBJ2-5
CDR3nt: TGTGCCAGCAGTGTGTTCGGGGCTAATGAAAAACTGTTTTTT; CDR3aa: CASSVFGANEKLFF; d_gene: NA; v_gene: TRBV2; abundance: NA; j_gene: TRBJ1-4
CDR3nt: TGTGCCAGTAGTACCGACAGGTGGGGCGGGAATGAGCAGTTCTTC; CDR3aa: CASSTDRWGGNEQFF; d_gene: NA; v_gene: TRBV19; abundance: NA; j_gene: TRBJ2-1
CDR3nt: TGTGCCTGGAGTGTACAGGGCTCCTACAATGAGCAGTTCTTC; CDR3aa: CAWSVQGSYNEQFF; d_gene: NA; v_gene: TRBV30; abundance: NA; j_gene: TRBJ2-1
CDR3nt: TGTGCCAGCAGTTTCTGGGACAGGGCTTACAATGAGCAGTTCTTC; CDR3aa: CASSFWDRAYNEQFF; d_gene: TRBD1; v_gene: TRBV27; abundance: NA; j_gene: TRBJ2-1
CDR3nt: TGCAGCGCGGGGACAGGGGAGGGCTCACCCCTCCACTTT; CDR3aa: CSAGTGEGSPLHF; d_gene: TRBD1; v_gene: TRBV29-1; abundance: NA; j_gene: TRBJ1-6
CDR3nt: TGTGCCAGTAGTATCCAGGGGGGCTCTGGGGCCAACGTCCTGACTTTC; CDR3aa: CASSIQGGSGANVLTF; d_gene: NA; v_gene: TRBV19; abundance: NA; j_gene: TRBJ2-6
CDR3nt: TGTGCCAGCAGGCCCTCGGACAGGGGCTGGGGTGGCTACACCTTC; CDR3aa: CASRPSDRGWGGYTF; d_gene: TRBD1; v_gene: TRBV28; abundance: once; j_gene: TRBJ1-2